The 6 T cell receptor beta chains in this list originate from one sample, sequenced in a study of PD-1 blockade in classical Hodgkin lymphoma. Time point: newly diagnosed, previously untreated cHL patient sample. Starting with thawed PBMCs, CD4+ T cells were purified by magnetic negative selection. The protocol was immunoSEQ multiplex PCR, while the TCRdb copy is restricted to in-frame clones and leaves out a portion. The sample includes more than 15,000 clones, roughly 90% seen only once; the top ten take 0.51%. Source material: CD4+ T cells from blood. Every receptor here comes from a human donor with classical Hodgkin lymphoma.

V gene TRBV29-1 combines with J gene TRBJ1-1; the D gene is possibly TRBD1 (5 bases). The V gene lost 5 bases and the J gene lost 1 base, with 5 bases spanning the gap. This CDR3 has 11 amino acids. CDR1 SQVTM and CDR2 ANQGSEA come from the germline V gene. This CDR3 reads CSVRGNTEAFF. The CDR3 nucleotides are TGCAGCGTTAGGGGGAACACTGAAGCTTTCTTT.

CDR3 nucleotide sequence: TGTGCCAGCAGTGCGGCGGGAGGGGGGACCCAGTACTTC. Amino acids: CASSAAGGGTQYF. The chain carries TRBV2 and TRBJ2-5, with 9 bases fitting TRBD2. V trimming: 4 bases; J trimming: 7 bases; junction bases outside the gene matches: 4. This CDR3 has 13 amino acids. CDR1 SNHLY and CDR2 FYNNEI come from the germline V gene.

This sequence joins TRBV7-9 and TRBJ1-4, with D possibly TRBD1 on 5 matching bases. V was shortened by 3 bases and J by 7 bases, with 12 bases between the two germline ends. CDR3 size: 14 residues. Germline V lookup: CDR1 SEHNR, CDR2 FQNEAQ (reference sequence). The CDR3 sequence: CASSFSQGGEKLFF. The CDR3 DNA reads as TGTGCCAGCAGCTTTTCCCAGGGTGGTGAAAAACTGTTTTTT.

The chain couples TRBV5-1 to TRBJ2-3; unclear D gene. CDR1 and CDR2 (germline): SGHRS, YFSETQ. This CDR3 is 12 amino acids long. The V and J ends lost 4 bases and 0 bases respectively, with 3 bases between them. In DNA form, the CDR3 reads TGCGCCAGCAGCGCAAGCACAGATACGCAGTATTTT. Its translation is CASSASTDTQYF.

This chain links TRBV6-5 with TRBJ2-1; D is unresolved. The CDR3 has 15 amino acids. Trimming took 5 bases from V and 0 from J, leaving 11 bases between them. Germline CDR1 reads MNHEY; CDR2 reads SVGAGI. The CDR3 bases are TGTGCCAGCAGTCCGGACCGAAGCTCCTACAATGAGCAGTTCTTC. Translation gives CASSPDRSSYNEQFF.

This rearrangement joins TRBV19 to TRBJ2-1; 8 positions agree with TRBD1. The CDR3 covers 15 residues. CDR1 and CDR2 from the germline V gene are LNHDA and SQIVND (reference sequence). The junction had 10 bases not matched to a gene; V was cut back by 10 bases and J by 2 bases. The CDR3, as DNA: TGTGCCACCCGGCCACAGGGGGGAACCTACAATGAGCAGTTCTTC. It encodes CATRPQGGTYNEQFF.